This T cell receptor (beta chain) appears in the sequencing data of a study of T cell repertoires in cytomegalovirus infection. TCRdb recomputed calls from the reads with MiXCR, one row per CDR3 protein. There are 80,000 to 95,000 distinct CDR3 sequences in the sample; about 31% occur only once, and about 65% lies in the top ten. The CDR3 spans 12 residues. Trimming removed 1 base at V and 2 bases at J, with 3 bases between. Germline V gene data show CDR1 as SGHVS and CDR2 as FNYEAQ. Regarding this clonotype: Its antigen is undetermined.

The rearrangement joins TRBV7-6 to TRBJ2-7; D is uncertain. The specimen comprised CD8+ T cells from cultured PBMCs, sampled from culture after CMV antigen stimulation. This TCR came from a human donor in good health (CMV status not recorded). Some clones in this sample may be carry-over from other donors' samples. CDR3 sequence: CASSLETYEQYF. The CDR3 DNA reads as TGTGCCAGCAGCTTAGAAACCTACGAGCAGTACTTC.